This T cell receptor (beta chain) comes out of a study of blood T cell repertoires in COVID-19. As for the study in general: COVID-19 samples collected from the United States, Italy and Spain covered acute and convalescent phases.

The CDR3 has 14 residues. V lost 7 bases, J lost 2 bases, and 5 bases stayed unmatched. The germline CDR1 and CDR2 sequences are SGHRS and YFSETQ. TCRdb keeps only in-frame clones here, not all; method: immunoSEQ multiplex PCR. This sample has 80,000 to 100,000 clones; roughly 90% occur once, and the top ten carry 15% to 20%. This clonotype was sampled from a woman over 75 with acute or convalescent COVID-19. The sequenced sample consisted of peripheral blood. The rearrangement joins TRBV5-1 to TRBJ2-2; 7 nucleotides agree with TRBD2. In DNA, the CDR3 is TGCGCCAGCGGTTCGGGGGGTAACACCGGGGAGCTGTTTTTT. It specifies CASGSGGNTGELFF.